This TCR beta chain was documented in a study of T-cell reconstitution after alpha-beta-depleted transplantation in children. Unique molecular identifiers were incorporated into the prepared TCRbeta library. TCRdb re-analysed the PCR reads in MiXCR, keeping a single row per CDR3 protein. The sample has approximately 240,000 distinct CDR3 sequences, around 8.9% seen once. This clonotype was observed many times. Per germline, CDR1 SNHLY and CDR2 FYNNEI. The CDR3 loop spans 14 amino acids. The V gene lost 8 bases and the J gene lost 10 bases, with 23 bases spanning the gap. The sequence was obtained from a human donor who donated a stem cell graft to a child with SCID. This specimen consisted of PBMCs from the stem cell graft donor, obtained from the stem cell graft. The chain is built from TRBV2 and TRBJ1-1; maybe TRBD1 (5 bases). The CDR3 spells CASSSGVSGGGAFF. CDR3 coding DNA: TGTGCCAGCTCTTCCGGGGTCTCCGGCGGGGGAGCTTTCTTT.